Many counts were recorded for the clone carrying this TCR beta chain. Its antigen is unknown. Using a J-beta primer mix together with a sample-barcoded 5' primer, a second PCR was run for about 7 to 12 cycles. MiXCR was run by TCRdb on the 5' RACE reads, yielding one entry per CDR3 protein. The sample gives some 790,000 distinct CDR3 sequences, 29% of which show up once; around 16% is in the top ten. The CDR3 is 14 residues long. This record comes from a study of blood T cells in healthy people across ages. Study-wide points: Researchers report that TCR beta diversity correlated strongly with naive T cell percentage.

The chain employs TRBV21-1 and TRBJ2-7. TRBV21-1 is termed a pseudogene. The sequence was obtained from an elderly woman in good health. Input material: blood. For the CDR3, the DNA is TGTGCCAGCAGCAAAGGCCCAGACATCTACGAGCAGTACTTC. It is translated as CASSKGPDIYEQYF.